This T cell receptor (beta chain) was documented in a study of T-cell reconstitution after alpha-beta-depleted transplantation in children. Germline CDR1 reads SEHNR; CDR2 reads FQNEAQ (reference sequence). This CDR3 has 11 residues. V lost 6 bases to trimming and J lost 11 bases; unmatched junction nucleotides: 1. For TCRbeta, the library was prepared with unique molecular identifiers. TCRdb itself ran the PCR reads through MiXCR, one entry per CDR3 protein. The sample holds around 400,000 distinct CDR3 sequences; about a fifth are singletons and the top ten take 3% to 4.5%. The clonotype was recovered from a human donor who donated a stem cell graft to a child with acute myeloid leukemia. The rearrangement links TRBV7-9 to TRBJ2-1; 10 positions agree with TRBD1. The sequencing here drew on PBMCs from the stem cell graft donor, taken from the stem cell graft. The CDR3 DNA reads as TGTGCCAGCAGGACAGGGGGCCAGCAGTTCTTC. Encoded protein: CASRTGGQQFF.